This record looks at one TCR beta chain sequence and its context. No antigen is known for it. No clone much larger than this one lies a single base away; base qualities are absent. These data belong to a study of spatial heterogeneity in lung cancer (dated by TCRdb to between 2018 and 2021). With regard to the full study: Beta-chain transcripts were consistently detected in greater numbers than alpha-chain transcripts, which likely reflects a higher abundance of beta-chain transcripts. In the raw uncorrected reads, each unique combination of TCR and UMI appeared more than ten times on average. In non-small cell lung cancer, the study made a quantitative comparison of TCR alpha and beta repertoires among multiple tumor regions, matched nontumor lung and blood. Nonsynonymous mutation counts, determined by whole-exome sequencing of tumor tissue, were related to TCR repertoire features. Both alpha and beta chains were TCR-sequenced in samples taken at surgery, namely 220 tumor regions, fewer than 80 matched nontumor lung samples and 45 to 60 PBMC samples. Study-level results and caveats: Ubiquitous expanded tumor TCRs showed up in blood more often at tumor resection than at routine follow-up. Additional single-cell paired TCR alpha and beta sequencing was considered necessary to confirm, at a functional level, the hypothesis that regional TCRs recognize regional mutations.

Library preparation used 5' RACE. Sequencer: NextSeq 500. The TCR library protocol attached a unique molecular identifier to each TCR cDNA molecule to allow correction of PCR and sequencing errors. The paper's processing steps were these. TCR identification, UMI-based error correction and CDR3 extraction were performed with Decombinator tools. Expanded TCRs were defined as those above a frequency of 2 per 1,000, corresponding to the top 1% of the tumor frequency distribution. Rényi diversity was computed with the R vegan package after subsampling each repertoire 100 times to 5,000 TCRs. CDR3 similarity networks were constructed using string-kernel similarity of amino acid triplets, with links drawn between CDR3s whose pairwise similarity was above 0.82. Starting from the raw public reads, TCRdb applied fastp trimming at Q25, assembled clones with MiXCR and retained in-frame beta chains. Each entry merges the rows of one CDR3 protein and shows their most common DNA and genes. TCRdb, not the original authors, processed these V and J calls. Counted in this sample were more than 60,000 distinct CDR3 sequences; approximately 6.3% of them appeared once. Together, the top ten hold roughly 15% of the sample.

According to the study, the label for this sample's time point signals: sample taken at primary tumor resection. Samples were obtained from approximately 76 patients with early-stage, untreated non-small cell lung cancer from the lung TRACERx cohort. Whole RNA extracted from tumor and nontumor lung tissue, or from cryopreserved PBMC samples, was used for TCR sequencing without cell sorting. A patient was chosen for TCR sequencing only when enough RNA was available from at least two tumor regions. The cysteine opens and the phenylalanine closes a CDR3 of 12 amino acids. Just CDR3 DNA is preserved here, 36 bases in frame from base 1. V is clipped by 6 bases and J by 1 base, and the sequence between their germline boundaries is 7 bases long. CDR1 is given as ENHRY and CDR2 as SYGVKD, both from the germline V gene.

Recombination joined TRBV10-3 with TRBJ2-7; 5 matching bases give a weak D call of TRBD1. Sequenced here: PBMCs, sampled at surgery. The clonotype comes from a female donor with early-stage non-small cell lung cancer. Read as DNA, the sequence is TGTGCCATCAGCAGGGTTTCCTACGAGCAGTACTTC. Translated, it reads CAISRVSYEQYF.